By share of the sample, the clone carrying this T cell receptor (beta chain) is medium-sized (0.01 to 0.1%). The CDR3 runs to 15 residues. The junction had 9 bases not matched to a gene; V was cut back by 2 bases and J by 5 bases. Germline CDR1 and CDR2: GTSNPN and SVGIG (reference sequence). The sample is drawn from a study of cytomegalovirus exposure and HLA in healthy donors. On the study more broadly: The 90 to 150 validation repertoires were produced on the same platform as the roughly 720 repertoires of the first cohort. This was reported in a later analysis.

Data came from immunoSEQ multiplex PCR; TCRdb stores just in-frame clones and leaves some out. The table lists about 110,000 clones, around 85% of them singletons. Sequenced sample: PBMCs. J is TRBJ2-5 and V is TRBV30; 9 nucleotides match TRBD2. The TCR originated in a young woman in good health and CMV-seronegative. CDR3 nucleotides: TGTGCCTGGAGTCCCCCCCCTAGCGGGGCGGAGACCCAGTACTTC. Protein sequence: CAWSPPPSGAETQYF.